This T cell receptor beta chain is from a study of shared clonotypes between healthy human individuals. General observations from the study: Since donors were few, the genetic and exposure-history diversity represented was limited. Rarefaction analysis demonstrated incomplete sorted-subset sequencing notwithstanding large depth.

Concerning this clone itself: Antigen specificity is unknown.

CDR1 and CDR2 (germline): MRHNA, SNTAGT. The CDR3 length is 16 residues. Trimming took off 2 bases at V and 3 bases at J, with 16 bases between the two ends. Methods used by the authors: Because ImmunoSEQ provided only junction sequences with no quality scores, the filtering differed. Clones were read by immunoSEQ multiplex PCR, and TCRdb kept only the in-frame ones, dropping some. V and J calls and clone size follow that table, whereas D and trimming were derived from the DNA. The sample has around 2,000,000 clones, 90% to 95% seen once; the top ten hold about 0.13%. Healthy HIV-negative adults without recent acute infections or vaccinations served as donors.

The sample consisted of naive CD4+ T cells sorted from blood. Documented subset: CD45RA+ positively selected. This rearrangement joins TRBV6-4 to TRBJ1-1, with D maybe TRBD1 (5 bases). The receptor was isolated from a man between 18 and 35 years old in good health. CDR3 DNA: TGTGCCAGCAGTGACAACCCCCAGGGTCGAGACACTGAAGCTTTCTTT. Protein product: CASSDNPQGRDTEAFF.